This is a list of T cell receptor beta chains from one sample in a study of blood T cell repertoires in COVID-19. Only in-frame clones appear in the TCRdb table, and some are missing; sequencing was by immunoSEQ multiplex PCR. This repertoire shows some 150,000 clones, about nine tenths found once; its top ten account for about 1.5%. Sequenced input: peripheral blood. The receptors were sampled from a human donor in a cohort sampled during active COVID-19. CDR3s include the opening cysteine and the closing phenylalanine or tryptophan. D genes are given only for firm matches. Size is omitted from some rows. Given values are once, few, many or a class for expanded clones.

>.|TRBJ2-1|.|TRBV12-5
CASGNRIYSYNEQFF
TGTGCTAGTGGTAATAGAATCTACTCCTACAATGAGCAGTTCTTC
>.|TRBJ2-3|.|TRBV6-5
CASSYLATDTQYF
TGTGCCAGCAGTTATTTGGCCACAGATACGCAGTATTTT
>.|TRBJ2-7|TRBD1|TRBV19
CASSPRTGGSYEQYF
TGTGCCAGTAGTCCCCGGACAGGGGGCTCCTACGAGCAGTACTTC
>.|TRBJ2-6|TRBD1|TRBV4-1
CASSRTGDISGANVLTF
TGCGCCAGCAGCCGGACAGGGGACATCTCTGGGGCCAACGTCCTGACTTTC
>once|TRBJ2-2|.|TRBV11-3
CASSLVYFPRSGGELFF
TGTGCCAGCAGCTTAGTGTACTTCCCTAGATCTGGCGGGGAGCTGTTTTTT
>.|TRBJ2-1|TRBD2|TRBV7-9
CASSSTTTSGDWYEQFF
TGTGCCAGCAGCTCGACGACGACTAGCGGGGATTGGTATGAGCAGTTCTTC
>few|TRBJ1-6|.|TRBV5-1
CASSLTMVRDGSPLHF
TGCGCCAGCAGCCTCACCATGGTCAGGGATGGTTCACCCCTCCACTTT
>.|TRBJ1-3|TRBD1|TRBV24-1
CATSETGGPISGNTIYF
TGTGCCACCAGTGAGACAGGGGGCCCAATCTCTGGAAACACCATATATTTT
>.|TRBJ1-1|.|TRBV4-3
CASSQDLGGGFLGAFF
TGCGCCAGCAGCCAAGATCTCGGGGGGGGGTTCTTAGGAGCTTTCTTT
>.|TRBJ1-4|.|TRBV10-3
CAISESPGISNEKLFF
TGTGCCATCAGTGAGTCGCCAGGGATTTCTAATGAAAAACTGTTTTTT
>.|TRBJ1-1|TRBD1|TRBV6-5
CASSYSPGQGEAFF
TGTGCCAGCAGTTACTCCCCGGGACAGGGGGAAGCTTTCTTT
>.|TRBJ2-2|TRBD1|TRBV7-2
CASSRDRNTGELFF
TGTGCCAGCAGCCGGGACAGAAACACCGGGGAGCTGTTTTTT
>.|TRBJ2-3|.|TRBV2
CASSPGLSTDTQYF
TGTGCCAGCAGTCCAGGGCTTAGCACAGATACGCAGTATTTT
>.|TRBJ2-7|TRBD1|TRBV28
CATRVSGQGSTEQYF
TGTGCCACCCGAGTATCGGGACAGGGCTCAACCGAGCAGTACTTC
>.|TRBJ1-2|.|TRBV28
CASSLVRNYGYTF
TGTGCCAGCAGTTTAGTCAGAAACTATGGCTACACCTTC
>.|TRBJ2-5|.|TRBV5-8
CASSHAAGVETQYF
TGTGCCAGCAGCCACGCGGCCGGGGTCGAGACCCAGTACTTC
>.|TRBJ1-4|.|TRBV15
CATSSNMPGSVGGMLLFF
TGTGCCACCAGCAGCAATATGCCAGGTTCGGTCGGGGGGATGTTACTGTTTTTT
>.|TRBJ1-2|TRBD1|TRBV6-6
CASFDRVGGYTF
TGTGCCAGCTTTGACAGGGTGGGAGGCTACACCTTC
>.|TRBJ2-1|TRBD1|TRBV6-5
CASSYGQGAYNEQFF
TGTGCCAGCAGTTACGGACAGGGGGCGTACAATGAGCAGTTCTTC
>.|TRBJ1-1|TRBD1|TRBV7-6
CASSLDVGQGVEAFF
TGTGCCAGCAGCTTAGATGTGGGACAGGGGGTTGAAGCTTTCTTT
>.|TRBJ1-5|TRBD1|TRBV30
CAWGTAYNQPQHF
TGTGCCTGGGGGACAGCTTACAATCAGCCCCAGCATTTT
>.|TRBJ2-5|TRBD2|TRBV10-3
CAISLAGGLETQYF
TGTGCCATCAGCTTAGCGGGGGGGCTAGAGACCCAGTACTTC
>.|TRBJ2-2|.|TRBV11-3
CASSPTGHLAANTGELFF
TGTGCCAGCAGCCCAACGGGACACCTCGCAGCGAACACCGGGGAGCTGTTTTTT
>.|TRBJ2-4|TRBD1|TRBV7-6
CASSPGTGKNIQYF
TGTGCCAGCAGCCCCGGGACAGGGAAAAACATTCAGTACTTC
>.|TRBJ2-5|.|TRBV19
CASGSTGQETQYF
TGTGCCAGTGGCTCTACCGGGCAAGAGACCCAGTACTTC
>.|TRBJ2-1|TRBD2|TRBV7-9
CASSLGSGGADEQFF
TGTGCCAGCAGCTTAGGGAGCGGGGGGGCCGATGAGCAGTTCTTC
>.|TRBJ2-5|.|TRBV27
CASSLGSPGETQYF
TGTGCCAGCAGTTTAGGCTCCCCAGGAGAGACCCAGTACTTC
>.|TRBJ1-4|.|TRBV4-1
CASSQDPGSQGEKLFF
TGCGCCAGCAGCCAAGATCCTGGATCTCAGGGTGAAAAACTGTTTTTT
>.|TRBJ2-5|.|TRBV2
CASNRNRQETQYF
TGTGCCAGCAACCGTAACCGGCAAGAGACCCAGTACTTC
>.|TRBJ1-4|TRBD1|TRBV19
CASKAGQTNEKLFF
TGTGCCTCTAAGGCGGGACAGACTAATGAAAAACTGTTTTTT
>.|TRBJ2-3|TRBD2|TRBV6-2/TRBV6-3
CASSYSGLAGGTDTQYF
TGTGCCAGCAGTTACTCGGGACTAGCGGGGGGGACAGATACGCAGTATTTT
>.|TRBJ1-2|.|TRBV5-1
CATSPGENYGYTF
TGCGCCACCTCCCCGGGGGAGAACTATGGCTACACCTTC
>once|TRBJ2-3|TRBD2|TRBV4-3
CASSLTLAGETDTQYF
TGCGCCAGCAGCCTGACTCTAGCGGGGGAAACAGATACGCAGTATTTT
>.|TRBJ2-1|.|TRBV27
CASSPHLAGSSYNEQFF
TGTGCCAGCAGTCCCCACCTCGCGGGGAGCTCCTACAATGAGCAGTTCTTC
>.|TRBJ1-4|TRBD1|TRBV4-2
CASSQGVRGALVTNEKLFF
TGTGCCAGCAGCCAAGGGGTCAGGGGGGCCCTCGTAACTAATGAAAAACTGTTTTTT
>.|TRBJ1-2|TRBD1|TRBV9
CASSVSGTGGFGYTF
TGTGCCAGCAGCGTTTCCGGGACAGGGGGCTTCGGCTACACCTTC
>.|TRBJ2-3|TRBD1|TRBV19
CASSRTGRTDTQYF
TGTGCCAGTAGTAGGACAGGGCGCACAGATACGCAGTATTTT
>.|TRBJ2-7|TRBD2|TRBV11-2
CASSPLAGGQLYEQYF
TGTGCCAGCAGCCCCTTAGCGGGGGGGCAACTCTACGAGCAGTACTTC